These 10 T cell receptor beta chains share one sample of origin, sequenced in a study of blood T cell repertoires in COVID-19 (dated by TCRdb to 2019 to 2021). Library preparation used the immunoSEQ multiplex PCR assay. TCRdb provides this immuneACCESS table in a form limited to in-frame rearrangements. Some clones are lacking; in checked studies, under half of them reflect an unresolved V gene, and why the rest are absent is not known. The sample table holds about 170,000 clones, of which about four fifths were seen once. Around 2.4% of the sample is in the top ten clones. Sequenced input: peripheral blood. These receptors were taken from a human donor with acute or convalescent COVID-19. The donor label of this sample is uncertain.

The chain recombines TRBV28 with TRBJ1-5; D unclear. V shed 3 bases and J shed 0 bases, with 12 bases lying between them. Germline assignment: CDR1 MDHEN and CDR2 SYDVKM. The length of the CDR3 is 16 residues. The CDR3 protein is CASSFMVSDSNQPQHF. The CDR3 DNA reads as TGTGCCAGCAGTTTCATGGTGAGTGATAGCAATCAGCCCCAGCATTTT.

The chain carries TRBV6-5 and TRBJ2-3, with D tentatively TRBD2 (6 bases). CDR1 is MNHEY and CDR2 is SVGAGI in the germline V gene. Trimming removed 8 bases from V and 0 bases from J, with 12 bases in between. The CDR3 has 14 amino acids. The CDR3 protein is CASSGLFSTDTQYF. In nucleotides, the CDR3 is TGTGCCAGCTCGGGACTCTTTAGCACAGATACGCAGTATTTT.

The chain combines TRBV7-9 with TRBJ1-3; D possibly corresponds to TRBD1 (5 bases). CDR1 SEHNR and CDR2 FQNEAQ come from the germline V gene (reference sequence). The CDR3 contains 16 residues. V lost 5 bases to trimming and J lost 2 bases, with 16 bases between them. The CDR3 nucleotides read TGTGCCAGCAGCAGAAGGGAACAGGCGGCTGGAAACACCATATATTTT. Protein: CASSRREQAAGNTIYF.

V gene TRBV25-1 combines with J gene TRBJ1-4; the match to TRBD1 covers 9 bases. This CDR3 contains 15 residues. Germline-derived CDR1 and CDR2 are MGHDK and SYGVNS. The V gene end was trimmed by 4 bases and the J gene end by 7 bases; junction bases not matched to a gene: 7. This CDR3 is CASSVAQGASEKLFF. The CDR3 coding sequence is TGTGCCAGCAGTGTCGCACAGGGGGCGAGTGAAAAACTGTTTTTT.

The rearrangement joins TRBV11-3 to TRBJ2-1; 12 bases are a match to TRBD2. The CDR3 is 15 residues long. The germline V gene encodes CDR1 SGHNT and CDR2 YENEEA. V dropped 3 bases and J dropped 6; count of bases not matched to a gene: 3. CDR3 loop: CASSFRTSGANEQFF. The CDR3 DNA reads TGTGCCAGCAGCTTTAGGACTAGCGGGGCCAATGAGCAGTTCTTC. Supplemented by reference TRBV11-3 and TRBJ2-1, the full variable domain reads EAGVVQSPRYKIIEKKQPVAFWCNPISGHNTLYWYLQNLGQGPELLIRYENEEAVDDSQLPKDRFSAERLKGVDSTLKIQPAELGDSAVYLCASSFRTSGANEQFFGPGTRLTVL.

The chain links TRBV21-1 to TRBJ2-6; the table calls TRBD2, which could not be checked here. TRBV21-1 is a known pseudogene. The CDR3 is made up of 16 amino acids. The CDR3 DNA reads as TGTGCCAGCAGCAAAGGGACTTCGGTTGGGGCCAACGTCCTGACTTTC. Translated: CASSKGTSVGANVLTF.

This clone was observed a single time. The chain uses TRBV19 and TRBJ2-2; TRBD2 agrees at 11 bases. There are 19 residues in the CDR3. Germline trimming cut 2 bases from V and 2 bases from J; bases unmatched to any gene: 10. Looked up from germline, CDR1 is LNHDA and CDR2 is SQIVND (reference sequence). For the CDR3, the DNA is TGTGCCAGTAGTATATGGCCCACTAGCGGGGGTCGAAACACCGGGGAGCTGTTTTTT. Translating it yields CASSIWPTSGGRNTGELFF.

The chain employs TRBV6-5 and TRBJ2-2, with 10 bases matching TRBD1. J lost 13 bases, V lost 8 bases, and 10 bases had no gene match. The CDR3 spans 13 residues. Germline values: CDR1 MNHEY, CDR2 SVGAGI. This chain's CDR3 is CASRDRGRHGLFF. As DNA, the CDR3 is TGTGCCAGCCGGGACAGGGGTAGGCATGGGCTGTTTTTT.

This chain connects TRBV2 to TRBJ2-3, with 9 bases lining up with TRBD2. Germline V gene data show CDR1 as SNHLY and CDR2 as FYNNEI. The CDR3 runs to 15 residues. J lost 0 bases, V lost 6 bases, and 4 bases had no gene match. The CDR3 loop is CASRRLAASTDTQYF. In DNA form, the CDR3 reads TGTGCCAGCAGGCGACTAGCGGCGAGCACAGATACGCAGTATTTT.

This sequence joins TRBV30 and TRBJ2-7, with 13 bases matching TRBD2. This CDR3 contains 14 residues. V trimming: 1 base; J trimming: 6 bases; junction bases outside the gene matches: 3. Germline V gene data show CDR1 as GTSNPN and CDR2 as SVGIG (reference sequence). The CDR3 spells CAWSDGLAGAEQYF. In DNA, the CDR3 is TGTGCCTGGAGTGACGGACTAGCGGGAGCCGAGCAGTACTTC.